The TCR beta chain described here comes from a study of identical twins. TCRdb re-derived calls from the 5' RACE reads in MiXCR, one entry per CDR3 protein. The data contain some 200,000 distinct CDR3 sequences, about 7.5% of them singletons. V dropped 3 bases and J dropped 5; count of bases not matched to a gene: 2. The CDR3 spans 15 residues. Germline CDR1 LGHNA, CDR2 YSLEER. No donor was unhealthy or non-Caucasian. This clonotype was detected many times. These data also featured in a second study, about yellow fever vaccine responses in identical twins.

Sequencing was performed on memory (CD45RO+) T cells sorted from blood. This chain uses TRBV4-3 with TRBJ2-5, with TRBD2 matching 14 bases. This clonotype was sampled from a woman in her late teens or twenties in good health. The DNA for the CDR3 is TGCGCCAGCAGCCAGGGACTAGCGGGAGTCGAGACCCAGTACTTC. This encodes CASSQGLAGVETQYF.